There are a few counts of the clone carrying this T cell receptor (beta chain). Its antigen is not known. Trimming shortened V by 6 bases and J by 5 bases, and 13 bases separated the two germline ends. Germline V gene data show CDR1 as SNHLY and CDR2 as FYNNEI. The CDR3 is made up of 13 amino acids. Sequenced by immunoSEQ multiplex PCR; TCRdb stores in-frame clones only, minus some. This sample has around 29,000 clones, with 87% found just once. Time point given: week 5, during vaccination. The study gave 300 ug of mutant IDH1 20-mer peptide per vaccine dose, with topical imiquimod. The sample originates from a study of a mutant IDH1 vaccine in newly diagnosed glioma. In the study overall: A roughly 60% male, approximately 40% female split and a mean age of about 43 years characterized treated patients.

Specimen: peripheral blood mononuclear cells (PBMCs), collected from a glioma patient whose treatment included an IDH1 peptide vaccine. This rearrangement joins TRBV2 to TRBJ2-5, with a tentative D call TRBD2 (6 bases). The receptor's source is a middle-aged woman with glioma. Some clones in this sample may be carry-over from other donors' samples. The CDR3 protein is CASSWVGGETQYF. As DNA, the CDR3 is TGTGCCAGCAGCTGGGTTGGGGGGGAGACCCAGTACTTC.